This TCR beta chain was documented in a study of cytomegalovirus exposure and HLA in healthy donors. Researchers ran the PCR with 60 Vbeta and 13 Jbeta primers. TCRdb's copy holds only in-frame clones and misses some; the assay was immunoSEQ multiplex PCR. The repertoire has about 190,000 clones, around 88% of them found once; the top ten carry more than 1.5%. Nominally healthy donors were sampled, though unrecorded immune exposures were likely. This CDR3 contains 14 residues. The V segment lost 2 bases and the J segment 2 bases; nucleotides outside the gene matches: 2. In germline, CDR1 is MNHEY, CDR2 SVGAGI.

The clonotype originates from a man between 40 and 49 years old in good health and CMV-seropositive. Material: PBMCs. V is TRBV6-5 and J is TRBJ2-5; the match to TRBD2 covers 7 bases. CDR3 DNA: TGTGCCAGCAGTTACCCGGGGGGACAAGAGACCCAGTACTTC. Its protein is CASSYPGGQETQYF.